This passage covers 27 T cell receptor beta chains from one sample sequenced in a study of blood T cell repertoires in COVID-19. Sequencing used immunoSEQ multiplex PCR; TCRdb keeps in-frame clones, though not all of them. This sample yields around 74,000 clones, of which over 85% are seen a single time; about a sixth belongs to the top ten. Input material: peripheral blood. The receptors originated from a woman of 80 years or more with active or convalescent COVID-19.

The genes are TRBV4-1 and TRBJ1-1, with D possibly TRBD1 on 6 matching bases. Germline CDR1 MGHRA, CDR2 YSYEKL. The ends were cut back, 4 bases at V and 0 bases at J, with 9 bases in the middle. The CDR3 contains 14 residues. The CDR3 DNA reads as TGCGCCAGCAGCCTCCAGGGGTTGAACACTGAAGCTTTCTTT. Encoded protein: CASSLQGLNTEAFF.

The table lists this clone with a few counts. The CDR3 coding sequence is TGTGCCAGCAGCTTGGGGACAGGGGGTAATTCACCCCTCCACTTT. It encodes CASSLGTGGNSPLHF. The V and J genes are TRBV5-4 and TRBJ1-6, with 10 bases that match TRBD1. Germline-derived CDR1 and CDR2 are SGHNT and YYREEE (reference sequence). The CDR3 contains 15 residues. V trimming: 0 bases; J trimming: 6 bases; junction bases outside the gene matches: 0. Complete variable domain (other parts from reference TRBV5-4 and TRBJ1-6): ETGVTQSPTHLIKTRGQQVTLRCSSQSGHNTVSWYQQALGQGPQFIFQYYREEENGRGNFPPRFSGLQFPNYSSELNVNALELDDSALYLCASSLGTGGNSPLHFGNGTRLTVT.

The V gene is TRBV7-9, the J gene TRBJ2-7, with unresolved D. This CDR3 contains 14 residues. Trimming pared 1 base from V and 12 bases from J, leaving 19 bases between. Germline CDR1 and CDR2: SEHNR and FQNEAQ (reference sequence). DNA for the CDR3: TGTGCCAGCAGCTTAGACCAAGACTCTACGGATTGGTACTTC. Translated: CASSLDQDSTDWYF.

The table lists this clone with a few counts. The chain links TRBV15 to TRBJ2-6, with D possibly matching TRBD2 (5 bases). The CDR3 contains 16 residues. V lost 6 bases and J lost 3, with 15 bases in between. Germline CDR1 LNHNV, CDR2 YYDKDF (reference sequence). CDR3 protein: CATSSELGSGANVLTF. In nucleotides, the CDR3 is TGTGCCACCAGTTCAGAGTTGGGGAGTGGGGCCAACGTCCTGACTTTC.

The chain combines TRBV7-9 with TRBJ2-3; 7 nucleotides align to TRBD2. The CDR3 is 15 residues long. From germline, CDR1 is SEHNR and CDR2 FQNEAQ (reference sequence). Losses at the gene ends were 7 bases for V and 6 bases for J; bases not matched to a gene: 13. The CDR3 coding sequence is TGTGCCAGCAATCTTGGGAGGGATGCAGCCGATACGCAGTATTTT. Amino acid sequence: CASNLGRDAADTQYF.

In this sample, this clone turned up a few times. The chain uses TRBV4-2 and TRBJ1-1, with D perhaps matching TRBD1 (6 bases). Germline loops: CDR1 LGHNA, CDR2 YNFKEQ. The CDR3 sequence is 17 residues long. The V and J ends lost 5 bases and 0 bases respectively, with 19 bases between them. CDR3 DNA sequence: TGTGCCAGCAGCTTTGGGGCAGGGGCAAACATGAACACTGAAGCTTTCTTT. Residues: CASSFGAGANMNTEAFF.

The chain links TRBV11-1 to TRBJ1-2, with 7 bases aligning to TRBD1. This CDR3 has 11 residues. V lost 6 bases to trimming and J lost 10 bases; unmatched junction nucleotides: 5. Germline assignment: CDR1 SGHAT and CDR2 FQDESV (reference sequence). Written as DNA, the CDR3 is TGTGCCAGCAGTCGACAGGGATTCTACACCTTC. Translation gives CASSRQGFYTF.

This sequence joins TRBV10-3 and TRBJ2-7; 8 nucleotides align to TRBD1. The germline gives CDR1 ENHRY, CDR2 SYGVKD. The ends lost 10 bases at V and 0 bases at J; junction bases unmatched: 8. There are 14 residues in the CDR3. CDR3 coding DNA: TGTGCCACCTGCCCCGGGACAGGCTCCTACGAGCAGTACTTC. It translates to CATCPGTGSYEQYF.

The chain uses TRBV12-3 or TRBV12-4 and TRBJ1-4, with D maybe TRBD1 (5 bases). The CDR3 covers 13 residues. V was clipped by 5 bases and J by 8 bases, with 12 bases between them. The CDR3 DNA reads as TGTGCCAGCAGTCAGGGAATAGGGGAAAAACTGTTTTTT. It translates to CASSQGIGEKLFF.

This sequence joins TRBV28 and TRBJ2-2, with 7 bases lining up with TRBD2. CDR3 length: 16 residues. Germline V gene lookup returns CDR1 MDHEN and CDR2 SYDVKM. Trimming at V came to 4 bases and at J to 0 bases, leaving 5 bases not matched to a gene. CDR3 sequence: CASSSGRGSNTGELFF. The CDR3 DNA reads TGTGCCAGCAGTTCCGGGCGGGGGTCGAACACCGGGGAGCTGTTTTTT.

V and J are TRBV5-8 and TRBJ1-1; TRBD1 aligns across 12 bases. CDR3 length: 16 amino acids. Trimming removed 0 bases from V and 3 bases from J; junction bases left unmatched: 3. Germline-derived CDR1 and CDR2 are SGHTS and YDEGEE. CDR3 sequence: CASSLGDRGRYTEAFF. The CDR3 DNA reads as TGTGCCAGCAGCTTGGGGGACAGGGGGCGGTACACTGAAGCTTTCTTT.

This chain uses TRBV27 with TRBJ2-2, with 11 bases that match TRBD2. The V gene's germline CDR1 is MNHEY and CDR2 SMNVEV (reference sequence). Germline trimming cut 4 bases from V and 0 bases from J; bases unmatched to any gene: 13. This CDR3 comprises 20 residues. This CDR3 reads CASSYSASGGRFANTGELFF. CDR3 nucleotide sequence: TGTGCCAGCAGTTACAGTGCTAGCGGGGGGAGGTTCGCGAACACCGGGGAGCTGTTTTTT.

The chain couples TRBV30 to TRBJ2-6, with 9 bases identical to TRBD1. The germline CDR1 and CDR2 sequences are GTSNPN and SVGIG (reference sequence). The CDR3 consists of 17 residues. J was trimmed by 4 bases and V by 4 bases; bases with no gene match: 11. CDR3 in DNA: TGTGCCTGGAAACGGGACAGGGTAAAATCAGGGGCCAACGTCCTGACTTTC. Amino acid sequence: CAWKRDRVKSGANVLTF.

The V gene is TRBV2, the J gene TRBJ1-1, with 8 bases matching TRBD1. Per the germline V gene, CDR1 is SNHLY and CDR2 is FYNNEI. The trim removed 7 bases at V and 1 base at J, leaving 5 bases unmatched. This CDR3 has 14 amino acids. CDR3 amino acids: CASIPDRGNTEAFF. CDR3 bases: TGTGCCAGCATCCCCGACAGGGGGAACACTGAAGCTTTCTTT.

The rearrangement uses TRBV2 and TRBJ1-1; D might be TRBD1 (5 bases). CDR1 is SNHLY and CDR2 is FYNNEI in the germline V gene. CDR3 size: 15 residues. The ends were cut back, 2 bases at V and 4 bases at J, with 14 bases in the middle. CDR3 bases: TGTGCCAGCAGTGAAATCCAGGGAGGCGGCACTGAAGCTTTCTTT. Protein sequence: CASSEIQGGGTEAFF.

The gene calls are TRBV7-9 and TRBJ2-7; TRBD2 might be the D (6 bases). With 5 bases removed from V and 5 bases from J, the gap between germline ends came to 16 bases. CDR1 and CDR2 (germline): SEHNR, FQNEAQ (reference sequence). CDR3 length equals 14 residues. Written as DNA, the CDR3 is TGTGCCAGCAGCCCCTGGCAGGGAGGCCACGAGCAGTACTTC. Residues: CASSPWQGGHEQYF.

The rearrangement uses TRBV7-2 and TRBJ1-1; D possibly corresponds to TRBD1 (5 bases). Trimming left V 7 bases short and J 5 bases short, with 23 bases between. The CDR3 has 16 residues. CDR1 is SGHTA, CDR2 FQGNSA, per germline. The CDR3 loop reads CASTLGRTRKGTEAFF. CDR3 coding DNA: TGTGCCAGCACCCTGGGGCGAACACGGAAAGGTACTGAAGCTTTCTTT.

J is TRBJ1-2 and V is TRBV10-3, with TRBD1 as a possible D gene (5 bases). The CDR3 has 12 amino acids. Germline V gene lookup returns CDR1 ENHRY and CDR2 SYGVKD. V was cut by 6 bases and J by 6 bases, with 11 bases left in between. The DNA of the CDR3 is TGTGCCATCAGCGGAGCAGGGAATGGCTACACCTTC. Protein sequence: CAISGAGNGYTF.

The rearrangement joins TRBV7-2 to TRBJ2-3; 14 bases match TRBD2. Germline lookup yields CDR1 SGHTA and CDR2 FQGNSA. The CDR3 is 16 residues long. V lost 5 bases to trimming and J lost 6 bases; unmatched junction nucleotides: 7. The CDR3 DNA follows: TGTGCCAGCAGCATCCGACTAGCGGGGGGGCCTGATACGCAGTATTTT. Translating it yields CASSIRLAGGPDTQYF.

The rearrangement links TRBV28 to TRBJ1-2; a weak D match, TRBD1 (5 bases). The CDR3 runs 14 residues. With 1 base removed from V and 8 bases from J, the gap between germline ends came to 14 bases. Germline CDR1 and CDR2: MDHEN and SYDVKM. The DNA for the CDR3 is TGTGCCAGCAGTTTATCGGCTCGGGGGGAAGGCTACACCTTC. Protein: CASSLSARGEGYTF.

The J gene is TRBJ2-5, the V gene TRBV7-2, with 13 bases that match TRBD2. The CDR3 loop spans 16 amino acids. Trimming took 5 bases from V and 0 from J; bases not matched to a gene: 3. Germline V lookup: CDR1 SGHTA, CDR2 FQGNSA. CDR3 sequence (DNA): TGTGCCAGCAGCCCGACTAGCGGGGGGTACCAAGAGACCCAGTACTTC. Encoded protein: CASSPTSGGYQETQYF.

This clone has a single count. V usage is TRBV6-5 and J usage is TRBJ1-2, with 10 bases aligning to TRBD1. The CDR3 spans 11 residues. Per germline, CDR1 MNHEY and CDR2 SVGAGI. V was pared by 8 bases and J by 6 bases, with 0 bases of the junction left unmatched. CDR3 loop: CASGQGDGYTF. The DNA of the CDR3 is TGTGCCAGCGGACAGGGGGATGGCTACACCTTC.

V is TRBV28 and J is TRBJ1-5, with 8 bases matching TRBD1. V lost 7 bases and J lost 3; bases outside the gene matches: 11. The CDR3 consists of 16 residues. Germline loops: CDR1 MDHEN, CDR2 SYDVKM. CDR3 nucleotides: TGTGCCAGCATCCTACGGGGACAGGTACTCAATCAGCCCCAGCATTTT. Its translation is CASILRGQVLNQPQHF.

The V and J genes are TRBV6-5 and TRBJ1-1, with a weak D call TRBD1 (5 bases). Trimming pared 10 bases from V and 0 bases from J, leaving 18 bases between. The CDR3 is made up of 15 amino acids. Germline CDR1 is MNHEY and CDR2 is SVGAGI. CDR3 protein: CATTPGGTMNTEAFF. Here the CDR3 DNA reads TGTGCCACCACCCCCGGGGGGACCATGAACACTGAAGCTTTCTTT.

V is TRBV30 and J is TRBJ2-5, with 10 bases matching TRBD1. The CDR3 covers 12 residues. The junction had 3 bases not matched to a gene; V was cut back by 7 bases and J by 4 bases. The germline CDR1 and CDR2 sequences are GTSNPN and SVGIG (reference sequence). CDR3 sequence (DNA): TGTGCCTCGACAGGGGGCGGAGAGACCCAGTACTTC. Translation: CASTGGGETQYF.

The genes are TRBV6-6 and TRBJ2-5; 7 bases map to TRBD2. CDR1 MNHNY and CDR2 SVGAGI come from the germline V gene (reference sequence). The V gene end was trimmed by 6 bases and the J gene end by 4 bases; junction bases not matched to a gene: 8. The CDR3 has 14 residues. CDR3 protein: CASRGVGGTETQYF. CDR3 DNA: TGTGCCAGCAGGGGCGTGGGGGGGACAGAGACCCAGTACTTC.

The gene calls are TRBV10-2 and TRBJ2-2; TRBD2 is a possible D gene (5 bases). The CDR3 covers 15 residues. Trimming took off 4 bases at V and 4 bases at J, with 13 bases between the two ends. Germline CDR1 and CDR2: WSHSY and SAAADI. CDR3 coding DNA: TGCGCCAGCAGTGGGGCTCGGGGAGCCACCGGGGAGCTGTTTTTT. Translating it yields CASSGARGATGELFF.